This T cell receptor (beta chain) came from a study of T-cell reconstitution after alpha-beta-depleted transplantation in children. V was shortened by 5 bases and J by 3 bases, with 14 bases between the two germline ends. Germline lookup yields CDR1 SEHNR and CDR2 FQNEAQ (reference sequence). The CDR3 runs to 15 residues. For TCRbeta, the library was prepared with unique molecular identifiers. TCRdb independently ran MiXCR on the PCR reads; one entry per CDR3 protein. The table records some 490,000 distinct CDR3 sequences, under 15% of them present only once. This clonotype occurred a few times. The chain uses TRBV7-9 and TRBJ2-1; maybe TRBD2 (5 bases). This sample comprised PBMCs from the stem cell graft donor, obtained from the stem cell graft. This TCR came from a human donor who donated a stem cell graft to a child with combined immunodeficiency. DNA of the CDR3: TGTGCCAGCAGCCCAGAGCGGCTAGGCTACAATGAGCAGTTCTTC. It yields the protein CASSPERLGYNEQFF.